Following are 7 T cell receptor beta chains from one sample sequenced in a study of patients and donors after allogeneic stem cell transplantation. TCRdb ran MiXCR on the RT-PCR reads and lists one entry per CDR3 protein. The sample has approximately 410,000 distinct CDR3 sequences, under 20% seen once. The source material was blood, either unsorted or a sorted T cell fraction (not recorded which). These receptors were obtained from a human donor who was either an allogeneic HSCT recipient or a stem cell or donor lymphocyte infusion donor (not recorded which). It is not recorded whose cells these are; they may come from a transplant donor.

V usage is TRBV12-3 or TRBV12-4 and J usage is TRBJ1-2; D gene uncertain. The CDR3 contains 13 residues. V was clipped by 7 bases and J by 7 bases, with 16 bases between them. The CDR3: CASTQSGYSGYTF. CDR3 nucleotides: TGTGCCAGCACCCAGTCGGGGTATAGTGGCTACACCTTC.

This clonotype was detected only a few times. The chain is built from TRBV9 and TRBJ1-2, with D hard to call. The CDR3 has 13 residues. Trimming stripped 4 bases from V and 6 bases from J, with 13 bases between. Looked up from germline, CDR1 is SGDLS and CDR2 is YYNGEE. The CDR3 loop reads CASSPTVVHGYTF. CDR3 sequence (DNA): TGTGCCAGCAGCCCAACAGTGGTCCATGGCTACACCTTC. Full variable domain (rest looked up from reference TRBV9 and TRBJ1-2): DSGVTQTPKHLITATGQRVTLRCSPRSGDLSVYWYQQSLDQGLQFLIQYYNGEERAKGNILERFSAQQFPDLHSELNLSSLELGDSALYFCASSPTVVHGYTFGSGTRLTVV.

Of note for this clonotype: This sequence may be a read error, since a much larger clone differs from it by one base. The gene calls are TRBV27 and TRBJ1-1; D uncertain. Germline V gene data show CDR1 as MNHEY and CDR2 as SMNVEV (reference sequence). The CDR3 is 13 residues long. This chain's CDR3 is CASKSIPPTEVFF. The CDR3 DNA reads as TGTGCCAGCAAGAGTATTCCTCCCACTGAAGTTTTCTTT.

The V call is TRBV12-3 or TRBV12-4, the J call TRBJ2-5, with 10 bases identical to TRBD2. The junction had 5 bases not matched to a gene; V was cut back by 6 bases and J by 1 base. The length of the CDR3 is 15 residues. The CDR3 is CASRPTSGPQETQYF. The DNA for the CDR3 is TGTGCCAGCAGGCCGACTAGCGGGCCCCAAGAGACCCAGTACTTC.

The chain is built from TRBV20-1 and TRBJ2-1, with D perhaps TRBD1 (7 bases). Per germline, CDR1 DFQATT and CDR2 SNEGSKA (reference sequence). The CDR3 runs 15 residues. V was pared by 5 bases and J by 7 bases, with 21 bases between. The DNA of the CDR3 is TGCAGTGCTCCCATCGTAAACAGGGGAGGTAATGAGCAGTTCTTC. Protein sequence: CSAPIVNRGGNEQFF.

This clonotype was counted a few times. The CDR3 loop reads CASSLVPGYVVSGANVLTF. The CDR3 DNA is TGTGCCAGCAGCTTAGTGCCGGGGTATGTGGTATCTGGGGCCAACGTCCTGACTTTC. The chain links TRBV11-1 to TRBJ2-6; possible D gene TRBD2, 5 bases. The CDR3 spans 19 residues. V gave up 1 base and J gave up 1 base, with 17 bases separating them. Germline CDR1 SGHAT, CDR2 FQDESV (reference sequence).

There are many counts of this clonotype. The chain combines TRBV12-3 or TRBV12-4 with TRBJ2-5; possibly TRBD1 for D (6 bases). V dropped 6 bases and J dropped 1 base, with 12 bases sitting between them. The CDR3 sequence is 14 residues long. DNA for the CDR3: TGTGCCAGCAGCTCCGGACAGCTCCAAGAGACCCAGTACTTC. Its protein product is CASSSGQLQETQYF.